The 22 T cell receptor beta chains below come from one sample, sequenced in a study of blood T cells in healthy people across ages. Together with a sample-barcoded 5' primer, a J-beta primer mix was included in a second PCR lasting about 6 to 11 cycles. TCRdb fed the 5' RACE reads into MiXCR, producing one record per CDR3 protein. The sample shows some 1.7 million distinct CDR3 sequences, about 30% of them seen only once. The sequencing input was blood. The receptors here all came from a woman aged 25 to 39 in good health.

The rearrangement joins TRBV29-1 to TRBJ2-2; 8 bases are a match to TRBD1. Looked up from germline, CDR1 is SQVTM and CDR2 is ANQGSEA. The CDR3 loop spans 14 amino acids. J gave up 8 bases and V 4 bases, and 9 bases lay outside the gene matches. In nucleotides, the CDR3 is TGCAGCGTTGGTGCAGGGGGCTTAGGTGGGGAGCTGTTTTTT. Its translation is CSVGAGGLGGELFF.

The V call is TRBV20-1, the J call TRBJ2-5; 10 bases match TRBD2. The J call is doubtful: the DNA matches TRBJ2-7 better. The CDR3 has 15 residues. The germline V gene has CDR1 DFQATT and CDR2 SNEGSKA (reference sequence). CDR3 protein: CSARGVLAGSYEQYF. CDR3 nucleotides: TGCAGTGCTAGAGGGGTACTAGCGGGGTCCTACGAGCAGTACTTC.

The chain couples TRBV29-1 to TRBJ1-1; perhaps TRBD1 as D (5 bases). Germline-derived CDR1 and CDR2 are SQVTM and ANQGSEA. The CDR3 is 15 amino acids. Trimming removed 7 bases from V and 1 base from J, with 19 bases in between. The CDR3, as DNA: TGCAGCGCCCTGAGTTCCGGGACGGGGAACACTGAAGCTTTCTTT. Translation gives CSALSSGTGNTEAFF. Drawing the rest from reference TRBV29-1 and TRBJ1-1, the complete variable domain is SAVISQKPSRDICQRGTSLTIQCQVDSQVTMMFWYRQQPGQSLTLIATANQGSEATYESGFVIDKFPISRPNLTFSTLTVSNMSPEDSSIYLCSALSSGTGNTEAFFGQGTRLTVV.

This clonotype occurred a few times. This chain's CDR3 is CASSQESESQGGPGELFF. CDR3 bases: TGCGCCAGCAGCCAAGAATCCGAGTCACAGGGCGGTCCCGGGGAGCTGTTTTTT. The chain carries TRBV4-1 and TRBJ2-2; D might be TRBD1 (6 bases). Looked up from germline, CDR1 is MGHRA and CDR2 is YSYEKL. This CDR3 is 18 amino acids long. The V end was cut by 0 bases, the J end by 6 bases, with 20 bases between.

This clonotype came up a few times. The chain has TRBV4-1 and TRBJ2-1, with 8 bases aligning to TRBD2. V was pared by 2 bases and J by 3 bases, with 3 bases of the junction left unmatched. CDR1 MGHRA and CDR2 YSYEKL come from the germline V gene. This CDR3 has 15 residues. The CDR3 region has the DNA TGCGCCAGCAGCCAAACCGGGACTAGCTACAATGAGCAGTTCTTC. Residues: CASSQTGTSYNEQFF.

This clonotype was counted at least ten times. This chain connects TRBV6-2 or TRBV6-3 to TRBJ2-7; D may correspond to TRBD1 or TRBD2 (5 bases each). Trimming removed 5 bases at V and 7 bases at J, with 9 bases between. The CDR3 sequence is 11 residues long. Germline V lookup: CDR1 MNHEY, CDR2 SVGEGT. Written as DNA, the CDR3 is TGTGCCAGCAGTGAGGGGCGAGAGCAGTACTTC. This sequence encodes CASSEGREQYF.

The rearrangement joins TRBV27 to TRBJ2-7, with 7 bases that match TRBD1. CDR3 length: 15 amino acids. V shed 0 bases, J shed 2 bases, and the junction held 4 bases outside the gene matches. Per the germline V gene, CDR1 is MNHEY and CDR2 is SMNVEV (reference sequence). CDR3 amino acids: CASSLSKGATYEQYF. CDR3 nucleotide sequence: TGTGCCAGCAGTTTATCAAAGGGGGCGACCTACGAGCAGTACTTC.

In this sample, this clonotype turned up once. The chain is built from TRBV7-6 and TRBJ2-4, with 9 bases identical to TRBD2. The germline V gene encodes CDR1 SGHVS and CDR2 FNYEAQ. After removal of 5 bases from V and 13 bases from J, the junction contained 18 bases not matched to a gene. The CDR3 has 16 amino acids. Written as DNA, the CDR3 is TGTGCCAGCAGCAGGGGGGCGACTAGCGGTTACAATGAGCAGTACTTC. As protein: CASSRGATSGYNEQYF.

In this sample, this clonotype turned up many times. The chain has TRBV5-1 and TRBJ2-7; the match to TRBD1 covers 8 bases. The V segment lost 0 bases and the J segment 2 bases; nucleotides outside the gene matches: 4. Germline V lookup: CDR1 SGHRS, CDR2 YFSETQ. This CDR3 contains 15 residues. This CDR3 reads CASSLASGGPYEQYF. The CDR3 region has the DNA TGCGCCAGCAGCTTGGCCTCAGGGGGCCCCTACGAGCAGTACTTC.

The CDR3 DNA reads as TGTGCCAGCAGTGAAAGGCGGGGATCTGGAGAGACCCAGTACTTC. Amino acids: CASSERRGSGETQYF. The genes are TRBV2 and TRBJ2-5; D might be TRBD2 (6 bases). CDR1 is SNHLY and CDR2 is FYNNEI in the germline V gene. The V and J ends lost 2 bases and 4 bases respectively, with 14 bases between them. CDR3 size: 15 residues.

V is TRBV5-1 and J is TRBJ2-3, with D unresolved. CDR1 and CDR2 from the germline V gene are SGHRS and YFSETQ. The CDR3 totals 15 residues. V lost 3 bases, J lost 6 bases, and 17 bases lay in between. CDR3 amino acids: CASSSDGITADTQYF. The DNA for the CDR3 is TGCGCCAGCAGCTCAGACGGAATCACAGCTGATACGCAGTATTTT.

This clonotype showed up just a few times. J is TRBJ2-1 and V is TRBV11-2; 8 nucleotides line up with TRBD1. The CDR3 totals 14 residues. The junction had 4 bases not matched to a gene; V was cut back by 4 bases and J by 5 bases. Germline lookup yields CDR1 SGHAT and CDR2 FQNNGV. The CDR3 reads CASSCGTGDNEQFF. The CDR3, as DNA: TGTGCCAGCAGCTGCGGGACAGGAGACAATGAGCAGTTCTTC.

This clonotype was seen a handful of times. CDR3 in DNA: TGTGCCACGGCCGGGACAGGGGATTATGGCTACACCTTC. This gives the protein CATAGTGDYGYTF. J is TRBJ1-2 and V is TRBV10-3; 10 bases line up with TRBD1. Losses at the gene ends were 10 bases for V and 5 bases for J; bases not matched to a gene: 7. Per germline, CDR1 ENHRY and CDR2 SYGVKD. This CDR3 contains 13 residues.

The chain employs TRBV3-1 and TRBJ2-1; D is perhaps TRBD1 (5 bases). The DNA end is a closer match to TRBJ2-7, so the J assignment may be wrong. This CDR3 is 15 amino acids long. CDR1 is LGHDT and CDR2 is YNNKEL in the germline V gene (reference sequence). As DNA, the CDR3 is TGTGCCAGCAGCCTCAGGGCGAACTCCTACAATGAGCAGTACTTC. Protein sequence: CASSLRANSYNEQYF.

This sequence joins TRBV5-1 and TRBJ1-2; no clear D gene. Germline lookup yields CDR1 SGHRS and CDR2 YFSETQ. This CDR3 has 15 residues. Trimming took off 0 bases at V and 1 base at J, with 10 bases between the two ends. The CDR3 loop reads CASSLEPFNNYGYTF. CDR3 sequence (DNA): TGCGCCAGCAGCTTGGAACCGTTTAATAACTATGGCTACACCTTC.

This clonotype was seen more than once but under ten times. This chain uses TRBV29-1 with TRBJ1-2, with D unclear. Trimming took 4 bases from V and 4 from J, leaving 13 bases between them. Germline V gene data show CDR1 as SQVTM and CDR2 as ANQGSEA. This CDR3 region has 13 residues. Here the CDR3 reads CSVGQVLVYGYTF. The CDR3 bases are TGCAGCGTTGGGCAGGTACTAGTCTATGGCTACACCTTC.

The chain recombines TRBV30 with TRBJ2-7, with D maybe TRBD1 (5 bases). The germline CDR1 and CDR2 sequences are GTSNPN and SVGIG (reference sequence). V lost 5 bases to trimming and J lost 0 bases, with 14 bases between them. CDR3 length equals 14 residues. The CDR3 DNA is TGTGCCTGGGGCAAAGGGGCGTTCTCCTACGAGCAGTACTTC. Translating gives CAWGKGAFSYEQYF.

On this clonotype itself: This clone may be a read error of a much larger clone one base away. The rearrangement uses TRBV5-1 and TRBJ2-6; a weak D match, TRBD2 (5 bases). In germline, CDR1 is SGHRS, CDR2 YFSETQ. The CDR3 spans 16 residues. The CDR3 nucleotides read TGCGTCAGCAGGTCTAGAGGGTCTACCGGGGCCAACGTCCTGACTTTC. Residues: CVSRSRGSTGANVLTF.

The rearrangement joins TRBV5-1 to TRBJ2-7; TRBD1 matches 12 bases. Germline V gene data show CDR1 as SGHRS and CDR2 as YFSETQ. V lost 3 bases and J lost 7; bases outside the gene matches: 8. The CDR3 is 15 residues long. The CDR3 bases are TGCGCCAGCAGCTCATGGGGACAGGGGGCAAGGGAGCAGTACTTC. Protein: CASSSWGQGAREQYF.

V is TRBV7-9 and J is TRBJ1-2; a weak D match, TRBD1 (6 bases). Germline CDR1 reads SEHNR; CDR2 reads FQNEAQ (reference sequence). Trimming removed 2 bases at V and 8 bases at J, with 15 bases between. The CDR3 has 14 residues. The chain's CDR3 is CASSLSLTGMGYTF. CDR3 nucleotide sequence: TGTGCCAGCAGCTTAAGCCTGACAGGCATGGGCTACACCTTC.

With respect to this clonotype: One end of the junction fails to match germline, which may point to a read error. The rearrangement links TRBV19 to TRBJ2-7; no clear D. Germline V gives CDR1 LNHDA, CDR2 SQIVND (reference sequence). The CDR3 contains 15 residues. The CDR3 DNA reads as TGTGCCGGTAGTAAACTCGGCATGAGCTCCTACGAGCAGTACTTC. Translation: CAGSKLGMSSYEQYF.

This chain connects TRBV6-2 or TRBV6-3 to TRBJ1-4; TRBD1 might be the D (6 bases). V lost 8 bases, J lost 5 bases, and 15 bases lay in between. The V gene's germline CDR1 is MNHEY and CDR2 SVGEGT. CDR3 length: 14 amino acids. The chain's CDR3 is CASVPGHRNEKLFF. The CDR3 DNA reads TGTGCCAGCGTTCCGGGACACAGGAATGAAAAACTGTTTTTT.